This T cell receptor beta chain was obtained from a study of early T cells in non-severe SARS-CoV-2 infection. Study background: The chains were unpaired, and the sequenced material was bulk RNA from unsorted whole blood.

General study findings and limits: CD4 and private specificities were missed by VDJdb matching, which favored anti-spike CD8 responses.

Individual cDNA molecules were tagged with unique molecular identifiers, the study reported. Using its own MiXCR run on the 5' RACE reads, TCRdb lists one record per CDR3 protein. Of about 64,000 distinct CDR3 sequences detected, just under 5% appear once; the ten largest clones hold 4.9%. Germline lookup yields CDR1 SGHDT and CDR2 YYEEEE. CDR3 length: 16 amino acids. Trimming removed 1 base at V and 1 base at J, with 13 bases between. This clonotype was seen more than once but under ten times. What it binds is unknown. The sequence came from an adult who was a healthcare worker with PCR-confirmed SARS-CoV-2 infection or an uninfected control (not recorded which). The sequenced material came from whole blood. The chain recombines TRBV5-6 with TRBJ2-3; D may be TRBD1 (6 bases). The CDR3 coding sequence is TGTGCCAGCAGCTTGTCTACAGGGCTGGGCACAGATACGCAGTATTTT. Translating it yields CASSLSTGLGTDTQYF. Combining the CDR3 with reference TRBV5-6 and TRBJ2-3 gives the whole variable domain DAGVTQSPTHLIKTRGQQVTLRCSPKSGHDTVSWYQQALGQGPQFIFQYYEEEERQRGNFPDRFSGHQFPNYSSELNVNALLLGDSALYLCASSLSTGLGTDTQYFGPGTRLTVL.